This record concerns one TCR beta chain sequence. The antigen remains unidentified. The germline V gene has CDR1 SNHLY and CDR2 FYNNEI. V was clipped by 6 bases and J by 4 bases; unmatched bases: 12. This CDR3 is 18 amino acids long. The data were obtained in a study of identical twins. Study-level results: Clonotypes of the beta chain that were abundant in cord blood carried fewer insertions (memory repertoires showed none).

Template switching added a universal primer site; cDNA carried unique molecular identifiers. From the 5' RACE reads, TCRdb called clonotypes with MiXCR, one entry per CDR3 protein. The table lists about 470,000 distinct CDR3 sequences, 20% to 25% of them singletons. These data were also filed under a second study, of T cells expressing NK-cell markers. That paper states: Most of the eight sequenced donors were classified as HCMV-seropositive, and one was classified as seronegative.

The V gene is TRBV2, the J gene TRBJ2-7; TRBD2 aligns across 16 bases. Sequenced sample: CD4+ T cells sorted from blood. The sequence was collected from a woman in her late teens or twenties in good health. The CDR3 is CASRAGTSGRAHIYEQYF. The CDR3 DNA reads as TGTGCCAGCAGGGCCGGGACTAGCGGGAGGGCCCATATTTACGAGCAGTACTTC.